The rows below give T cell receptor beta chains drawn from one sample of a study of CD8+ T cells in alopecia areata. Generated by immunoSEQ multiplex PCR, the TCRdb table keeps only in-frame clones and is missing some. The sample lists 180,000 or so clones; roughly 53% were seen once. The sequencing here drew on CD8+ T cells sorted from blood, taken at week 24, from a patient treated with tofacitinib. All receptors derive from a human donor with alopecia areata. Each CDR3 is given without its conserved first and last residue. The order of the fields is CDR3 protein, clone size, V gene, J gene, D gene. A D gene is named only where the DNA matches it firmly. The size of a clone is reported for some rows only, either as once, few or many, or as a class for expanded clones.

cdr3_aa: ASSQVRGGQTNEQF
clone_size: few
v_call: TRBV14
j_call: TRBJ2-1
d_call: -

cdr3_aa: ASSGQGHLDGYT
clone_size: few
v_call: TRBV9
j_call: TRBJ1-2
d_call: TRBD1

cdr3_aa: AWSVAGQGPYGYT
clone_size: -
v_call: TRBV30
j_call: TRBJ1-2
d_call: TRBD1

cdr3_aa: ASSGQGPNYGYT
clone_size: -
v_call: TRBV7-9
j_call: TRBJ1-2
d_call: TRBD1

cdr3_aa: ASSYSARNTDTQY
clone_size: -
v_call: TRBV6-5
j_call: TRBJ2-3
d_call: -

cdr3_aa: SVPSDRAGANVLT
clone_size: once
v_call: TRBV29-1
j_call: TRBJ2-6
d_call: TRBD1

cdr3_aa: AWSTQGNQPQH
clone_size: -
v_call: TRBV30
j_call: TRBJ1-5
d_call: TRBD1

cdr3_aa: ASSQDPANEQF
clone_size: few
v_call: TRBV4-3
j_call: TRBJ2-1
d_call: -

cdr3_aa: SVWETGAQVGELF
clone_size: -
v_call: TRBV29-1
j_call: TRBJ2-2
d_call: TRBD1

cdr3_aa: ASSYGTGTYGYT
clone_size: once
v_call: TRBV5-6
j_call: TRBJ1-2
d_call: TRBD1

cdr3_aa: ASSPDRARGVGQY
clone_size: once
v_call: TRBV7-8
j_call: TRBJ2-3
d_call: TRBD1

cdr3_aa: ASRQGGEQY
clone_size: -
v_call: TRBV6-5
j_call: TRBJ2-7
d_call: TRBD1

cdr3_aa: AWRQGLTEAF
clone_size: -
v_call: TRBV30
j_call: TRBJ1-1
d_call: -

cdr3_aa: ASSDNRQHTSYEQY
clone_size: few
v_call: TRBV11-2
j_call: TRBJ2-7
d_call: -

cdr3_aa: ASSQDRASGANVLT
clone_size: -
v_call: TRBV4-2
j_call: TRBJ2-6
d_call: -

cdr3_aa: ASSFDLAGALGNEQF
clone_size: -
v_call: TRBV5-6
j_call: TRBJ2-1
d_call: TRBD2

cdr3_aa: SVRETGASTEAF
clone_size: once
v_call: TRBV29-1
j_call: TRBJ1-1
d_call: TRBD1

cdr3_aa: ASSLEGAADTQY
clone_size: -
v_call: TRBV7-3
j_call: TRBJ2-3
d_call: TRBD1

cdr3_aa: SVEVAGVMETQY
clone_size: -
v_call: TRBV29-1
j_call: TRBJ2-5
d_call: TRBD2

cdr3_aa: SGIGTTGELF
clone_size: -
v_call: TRBV29-1
j_call: TRBJ2-2
d_call: -

cdr3_aa: ASSLARGGSSYEQY
clone_size: few
v_call: TRBV7-8
j_call: TRBJ2-7
d_call: -

cdr3_aa: AWRADTYNEQF
clone_size: -
v_call: TRBV30
j_call: TRBJ2-1
d_call: -

cdr3_aa: ASRGQGSDLNYGYT
clone_size: -
v_call: TRBV30
j_call: TRBJ1-2
d_call: TRBD1

cdr3_aa: ASSPTGSYGYT
clone_size: -
v_call: TRBV6-5
j_call: TRBJ1-2
d_call: -

cdr3_aa: ASSQTRTGGDYGYT
clone_size: few
v_call: TRBV14
j_call: TRBJ1-2
d_call: TRBD1

cdr3_aa: ASSPIRSGELF
clone_size: -
v_call: TRBV11-2
j_call: TRBJ2-2
d_call: -

cdr3_aa: AWRADRGTEAF
clone_size: -
v_call: TRBV30
j_call: TRBJ1-1
d_call: TRBD1

cdr3_aa: ASSQDYQGDQPQH
clone_size: -
v_call: TRBV4-3
j_call: TRBJ1-5
d_call: -

cdr3_aa: ASSLRRTGSEQF
clone_size: -
v_call: TRBV6-5
j_call: TRBJ2-1
d_call: TRBD1

cdr3_aa: SVRVNYGYT
clone_size: -
v_call: TRBV29-1
j_call: TRBJ1-2
d_call: -

cdr3_aa: AWTQGTGGQETQY
clone_size: -
v_call: TRBV30
j_call: TRBJ2-5
d_call: TRBD2

cdr3_aa: ASSLGQGDLSGELF
clone_size: -
v_call: TRBV7-6
j_call: TRBJ2-2
d_call: TRBD1

cdr3_aa: ASSEGQNYEQY
clone_size: -
v_call: TRBV2
j_call: TRBJ2-7
d_call: -

cdr3_aa: SVVGSGGRSGGNTEAF
clone_size: -
v_call: TRBV29-1
j_call: TRBJ1-1
d_call: -

cdr3_aa: ASSEDGNTEAF
clone_size: -
v_call: TRBV2
j_call: TRBJ1-1
d_call: -

cdr3_aa: AIGGATGELF
clone_size: -
v_call: TRBV25-1
j_call: TRBJ2-2
d_call: -

cdr3_aa: ASSLGRRDQPQH
clone_size: -
v_call: TRBV13
j_call: TRBJ1-5
d_call: -

cdr3_aa: ASSPRLAGGPGNEQF
clone_size: once
v_call: TRBV9
j_call: TRBJ2-1
d_call: TRBD2

cdr3_aa: ASSISPSEQF
clone_size: -
v_call: TRBV19
j_call: TRBJ2-1
d_call: -

cdr3_aa: SVEDPDRGRGGYT
clone_size: -
v_call: TRBV29-1
j_call: TRBJ1-2
d_call: TRBD1

cdr3_aa: ASSPQRGPQETQY
clone_size: -
v_call: TRBV7-6
j_call: TRBJ2-5
d_call: TRBD2

cdr3_aa: ATRQGNTEAF
clone_size: few
v_call: TRBV19
j_call: TRBJ1-1
d_call: TRBD1

cdr3_aa: SVGQATEAF
clone_size: few
v_call: TRBV29-1
j_call: TRBJ1-1
d_call: -

cdr3_aa: ATSIGTGTGELF
clone_size: -
v_call: TRBV15
j_call: TRBJ2-2
d_call: TRBD1

cdr3_aa: ASSLGAGYQPQH
clone_size: -
v_call: TRBV13
j_call: TRBJ1-5
d_call: -

cdr3_aa: ASSLGRNHGNEQF
clone_size: few
v_call: TRBV13
j_call: TRBJ2-1
d_call: -

cdr3_aa: ASEGQGYNNEQF
clone_size: -
v_call: TRBV2
j_call: TRBJ2-1
d_call: TRBD1

cdr3_aa: AWSPGVSDDEQF
clone_size: -
v_call: TRBV30
j_call: TRBJ2-1
d_call: -

cdr3_aa: ATRVYNEQF
clone_size: -
v_call: TRBV7-2
j_call: TRBJ2-1
d_call: -

cdr3_aa: ASSPATENTEAF
clone_size: -
v_call: TRBV19
j_call: TRBJ1-1
d_call: -

cdr3_aa: ASSQDMAYGYT
clone_size: -
v_call: TRBV4-1
j_call: TRBJ1-2
d_call: -

cdr3_aa: ASSLSPGHSNTGELF
clone_size: -
v_call: TRBV7-3
j_call: TRBJ2-2
d_call: -

cdr3_aa: ASSHDGQGRHEQY
clone_size: -
v_call: TRBV7-9
j_call: TRBJ2-7
d_call: TRBD1

cdr3_aa: SVDEPPYGYT
clone_size: -
v_call: TRBV29-1
j_call: TRBJ1-2
d_call: -

cdr3_aa: ASSPGQTEAF
clone_size: -
v_call: TRBV5-6
j_call: TRBJ1-1
d_call: TRBD1

cdr3_aa: SVEKGEAF
clone_size: -
v_call: TRBV29-1
j_call: TRBJ1-1
d_call: -

cdr3_aa: ASSDWLEGGYEQY
clone_size: -
v_call: TRBV2
j_call: TRBJ2-7
d_call: -